This TCR beta chain derives from a study of graft-versus-host responses after intestinal transplantation. Study summary: Multivisceral, liver-intestinal, or isolated intestinal grafts were transplanted into recipients.

Comment on this clone: The antigen remains unidentified.

V was pared by 4 bases and J by 4 bases, with 19 bases between. Germline V gene data show CDR1 as SGHDN and CDR2 as FVKESK. The length of the CDR3 is 16 residues. Study outcomes and limitations: Patients with graft-donor T cell macrochimerism had high graft-versus-host to host-versus-graft clonal ratios in allografts.

Sequencing was performed with immunoSEQ multiplex PCR; in TCRdb, only in-frame clones are kept and a portion is missing. The table shows roughly 99,000 clones, with around 93% occurring only once. The clonotype originates from a human donor who was the organ donor for an intestinal transplant. The sequencing here drew on unstimulated CD8+ T cells sorted from spleen or lymph node cells, taken before transplant. The chain couples TRBV14 to TRBJ1-1; no definite D call. CDR3 nucleotide sequence: TGTGCCAGCAGCCCCGTAGCAGGATATGGAGGCACTGAAGCTTTCTTT. It encodes CASSPVAGYGGTEAFF.